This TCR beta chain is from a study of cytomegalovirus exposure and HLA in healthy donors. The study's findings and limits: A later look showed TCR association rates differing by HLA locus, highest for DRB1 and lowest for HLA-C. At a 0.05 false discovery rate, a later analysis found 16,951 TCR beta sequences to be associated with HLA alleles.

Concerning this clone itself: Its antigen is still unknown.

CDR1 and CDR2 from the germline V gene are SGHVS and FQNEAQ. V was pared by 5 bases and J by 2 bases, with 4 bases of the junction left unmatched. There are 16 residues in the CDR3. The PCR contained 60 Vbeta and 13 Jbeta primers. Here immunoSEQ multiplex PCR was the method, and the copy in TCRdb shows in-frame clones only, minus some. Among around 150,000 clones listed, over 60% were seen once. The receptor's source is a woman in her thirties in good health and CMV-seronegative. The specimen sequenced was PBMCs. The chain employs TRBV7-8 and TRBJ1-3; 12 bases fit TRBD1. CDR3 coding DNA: TGTGCCAGCAGCCTAGGGACAGGGGGCGCTGGAAACACCATATATTTT. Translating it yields CASSLGTGGAGNTIYF.